The rows below give T cell receptor beta chains drawn from one sample of a study of T cells in Graves' hyperthyroidism and ophthalmopathy. A single record per CDR3 protein comes from TCRdb applying MiXCR to the multiplex PCR reads. The table records about 770,000 distinct CDR3 sequences, around 20% of them present only once. Sequencing input: blood. Receptors originate from a woman in her 50s with Graves' hyperthyroidism that later progressed to Graves' ophthalmopathy. Both conserved end residues are part of each CDR3. D genes are given only for firm matches. Part of the rows lack a size; the others show once, few, many or a class for expanded clones.

d_gene	abundance	j_gene	v_gene	CDR3aa
TRBD1	many	TRBJ2-7	TRBV6-1	CASSLPPGQGRNEQYF
TRBD1	NA	TRBJ1-4	TRBV12-3/TRBV12-4	CASSFGTGDEKLFF
NA	many	TRBJ1-3	TRBV30	CAWDNSGNTIYF
TRBD2	many	TRBJ2-1	TRBV11-3	CASSWTSGGGEQFF
NA	few	TRBJ1-2	TRBV19	CASSIRGYGYTF
NA	few	TRBJ1-2	TRBV27	CASRDDTGSNYGYTF
NA	many	TRBJ2-7	TRBV11-2	CASSPPGRFSYEQYF
NA	few	TRBJ1-6	TRBV27	CASSLSTLRSSPLHF
TRBD2	NA	TRBJ2-5	TRBV7-3	CASSATRTSWETQYF
NA	NA	TRBJ1-4	TRBV18	CASSDSLSNEKLFF
TRBD1	few	TRBJ1-2	TRBV12-3/TRBV12-4	CASSRGPGYTF
NA	NA	TRBJ1-3	TRBV9	CASSSSTQGGRNTIYF
TRBD2	few	TRBJ2-1	TRBV15	CATSRSGVYNEQFF
NA	NA	TRBJ2-3	TRBV3-1	CASSQPGLEGGGTDTQYF
TRBD2	many	TRBJ2-2	TRBV6-2/TRBV6-3	CASRPFKLAGANTGELFF
TRBD2	NA	TRBJ2-3	TRBV10-2	CASSEGPITGLAESTDTQYF
NA	NA	TRBJ2-1	TRBV19	CASSIDRPPNNEQFF
NA	many	TRBJ2-5	TRBV3-1	CASSKVEEETQYF
NA	many	TRBJ2-5	TRBV3-1	CAGGRGQETQYF
TRBD1	many	TRBJ2-7	TRBV20-1	CSATRRQGAGYEQYF
NA	few	TRBJ1-1	TRBV27	CASSPVRVGTEAFF
NA	NA	TRBJ2-5	TRBV6-6	CASSYSGQETQYF
NA	few	TRBJ1-2	TRBV7-9	CASSLAADGSLNYGYTF
TRBD1	NA	TRBJ1-2	TRBV5-6	CASSLARDRGLLSNGYTF
NA	few	TRBJ1-5	TRBV6-1	CASSGLVTDQPQHF
NA	few	TRBJ1-2	TRBV5-6	CASSLEVGDYTF
TRBD1	many	TRBJ2-5	TRBV11-2	CASSEGQTQYF
NA	few	TRBJ2-3	TRBV5-1	CASSLGDTTDTQYF
TRBD2	NA	TRBJ2-3	TRBV20-1	CSARDRISGGAGTDTQYF
NA	many	TRBJ1-2	TRBV20-1	CSAYSGRPNYGYTF
TRBD2	few	TRBJ2-7	TRBV20-1	CSARERLAGGDEQYF
NA	many	TRBJ1-5	TRBV6-5	CASRTGNQPQHF
NA	few	TRBJ1-2	TRBV12-3/TRBV12-4	CASTRVLNYGYTF
NA	many	TRBJ1-5	TRBV5-5	CASSTTDYSNQPQHF
NA	NA	TRBJ2-7	TRBV5-8	CASSLIRSGDEQYF
NA	few	TRBJ2-5	TRBV10-3	CAISESRTLSGTNEETQYF